A single sample is the source of the 11 T cell receptor beta chains below, sequenced in a study of blood T cell repertoires in COVID-19. Using immunoSEQ multiplex PCR, the repertoire was profiled, and TCRdb retains in-frame clones only, with some absent. The table has 55,000 to 80,000 clones, roughly 87% seen once; the top ten hold roughly 29%. Sample: peripheral blood. The source of these receptors is a man aged 45-65 years with acute or convalescent COVID-19.

V gene TRBV21-1 combines with J gene TRBJ1-3. TRBV21-1 is a known pseudogene. This CDR3 has 15 residues. The CDR3 DNA reads as TGTGCCAGCAGCCGGGGGGTCAACTCTGGAAACACCATATATTTT. This gives the protein CASSRGVNSGNTIYF.

J is TRBJ2-7 and V is TRBV27, with TRBD2 as a possible D gene (6 bases). The CDR3 extends over 15 amino acids. V gave up 7 bases and J gave up 3 bases, with 19 bases separating them. Germline assignment: CDR1 MNHEY and CDR2 SMNVEV (reference sequence). CDR3 in amino acids: CASTLRGGLFYEQYF. The CDR3 DNA reads as TGTGCCAGCACCCTCCGGGGAGGATTATTCTACGAGCAGTACTTC.

This chain links TRBV10-1 with TRBJ1-1; TRBD1 agrees at 9 bases. This CDR3 has 14 amino acids. From germline, CDR1 is WNHNN and CDR2 SYGVQD (reference sequence). V was clipped by 4 bases and J by 6 bases; unmatched bases: 6. The CDR3 bases are TGCGCCAGCAGTGCGGGGACAGGGCGTGCTGAAGCTTTCTTT. Translation gives CASSAGTGRAEAFF.

This clone appeared a few times. The gene calls are TRBV29-1 and TRBJ1-2, with TRBD1 matching 8 bases. The V gene's germline CDR1 is SQVTM and CDR2 ANQGSEA. J lost 7 bases, V lost 4 bases, and 8 bases had no gene match. The CDR3 spans 13 residues. CDR3 in DNA: TGCAGCGTTGGTTCGCAGGGGGCCGGTGGCTACACCTTC. Its translation is CSVGSQGAGGYTF.

The chain is built from TRBV19 and TRBJ1-6, with a tentative D call TRBD1 (5 bases). Between the trimmed V and J ends, which lost 5 bases and 7 bases, there was a span of 9 bases. Germline V gene lookup returns CDR1 LNHDA and CDR2 SQIVND (reference sequence). This CDR3 is built from 13 residues. This chain's CDR3 is CASSERGNSPLHF. DNA for the CDR3: TGTGCCAGTAGTGAACGGGGGAATTCACCCCTCCACTTT.

The V and J genes are TRBV5-1 and TRBJ1-3, with a tentative D call TRBD1 (6 bases). This CDR3 spans 16 amino acids. Trimming removed 4 bases from V and 6 bases from J, with 20 bases in between. Per germline, CDR1 SGHRS and CDR2 YFSETQ. The CDR3 DNA reads TGCGCCAGCAGCCCTGACTTACAGGGTGGGAAAAACACCATATATTTT. Protein product: CASSPDLQGGKNTIYF.

The V call is TRBV5-6, the J call TRBJ2-1; D is unresolved. Trimming removed 4 bases from V and 7 bases from J, with 9 bases in between. The CDR3 contains 12 residues. In germline, CDR1 is SGHDT, CDR2 YYEEEE. The CDR3 reads CASSQTWNEQFF. The CDR3 nucleotides read TGTGCCAGCAGCCAAACTTGGAATGAGCAGTTCTTC.

V is TRBV19 and J is TRBJ1-2, with 8 bases that match TRBD1. CDR1 is LNHDA and CDR2 is SQIVND in the germline V gene (reference sequence). V gave up 3 bases and J gave up 2 bases; unmatched junction bases: 2. The CDR3 sequence is 14 residues long. CDR3 protein: CASSITGGNYGYTF. DNA for the CDR3: TGTGCCAGTAGTATCACAGGGGGGAACTATGGCTACACCTTC.

The genes are TRBV21-1 and TRBJ1-5; the table's D call, TRBD1, was not checked against the DNA. TRBV21-1 is classified as a pseudogene. The CDR3 extends over 15 amino acids. DNA for the CDR3: TGTGCCAGAGAAAAAACAGGGGATAGCAATCAGCCCCAGCATTTT. Protein: CAREKTGDSNQPQHF.

The chain joins TRBV28 to TRBJ1-4, with D possibly being TRBD1 (6 bases). Trimming took off 6 bases at V and 1 base at J, with 15 bases between the two ends. This CDR3 region has 16 residues. Germline V gives CDR1 MDHEN, CDR2 SYDVKM. The CDR3 loop reads CASSQDSYGTNEKLFF. The CDR3 coding sequence is TGTGCCAGCAGCCAGGACAGTTATGGAACTAATGAAAAACTGTTTTTT.

The chain carries TRBV12-5 and TRBJ1-1; possibly TRBD1 for D (6 bases). Trimming removed 5 bases from V and 6 bases from J, with 16 bases in between. Germline CDR1 and CDR2: LGHNT and FRNRAP. The CDR3 extends over 14 amino acids. The CDR3 DNA is TGTGCTAGTGGTCCATTGGGGGCCAGGTCTGAAGCTTTCTTT. Protein product: CASGPLGARSEAFF.